This TCR beta chain was profiled in a study of PD-L1 blockade in urothelial cancer (dated by TCRdb to about 2017). Notes on the research overall: Therapy was started around 2014 for all patients, and atezolizumab 1,200 mg was administered intravenously every 3 weeks. About nine tenths of the roughly 30 patients were males with bladder-origin urothelial cancer, and about 65% of the 29 reported a prior smoking history. Patients had an ECOG performance status of 0 or 1 and had received between 0 and 3 prior chemotherapy regimens. Blood samples were analyzed at 3 weeks after treatment start (second dose) and at 6 weeks after treatment start. Blood samples yielded a median of around 140,000 T cells and tens of thousands of unique TCRs, with median clonality roughly 0.085. The study was an exploratory multi-omic analysis of somatic, immune and clinical correlates of response to PD-L1 blockade with atezolizumab in urothelial cancer. Pretreatment tumor samples, along with matched peripheral blood serially collected before and after atezolizumab treatment, were subjected to TCR sequencing. Durable clinical benefit was defined as a progression-free survival longer than 6 months, and TCR features were additionally tested against progression-free survival and overall survival. In the same patients who had TCR sequencing, pretreatment tumors also underwent whole exome sequencing and RNA sequencing. Durable clinical benefit was achieved by nine patients but not by the remaining 20. Under 30 patients had pretreatment blood TCR-seq, about 25 had at least one posttreatment blood collection, and about 25 had tumor TCR-seq. General conclusions and limits of the study: Improved progression-free and overall survival was found to be associated with pretreatment peripheral blood TCR clonality below the median. Patients with durable benefit showed greater expansion of tumor-associated TCR clones in peripheral blood 3 weeks after starting treatment (n ≈ 23, p = 0.022). Because the sample size was small (n ≈ 30) and many exploratory analyses were performed, the results are intended to be hypothesis-generating.

Turning to this clone: It has no known antigen specificity. No base qualities exist here, and no much larger clone lies one base off it.

A total of some 30 patients with locally advanced or metastatic urothelial carcinoma, treated at Memorial Sloan Kettering on a trial protocol, made up the cohort. Peripheral blood mononuclear cells were collected pretreatment and during treatment, with between 1 and 8 total time points per patient. The Qiagen DNeasy Blood extraction kit was used to purify genomic DNA from total PBMCs and tumor samples. PBMCs were collected pretreatment and during treatment, and were isolated and stored as previously described. To estimate absolute template abundance from read counts, synthetic TCR analog templates were spiked into each PCR. TCRbeta CDR3 regions were amplified from genomic DNA with bias-controlled V and J gene primers using the immunoSEQ assay. Rearranged TCRbeta segments were sequenced at approximately 20X coverage. In the paper's pipeline: Sequencing errors were corrected by clustering, and CDR3s were annotated against IMGT so that V, D and J genes could be assigned. Out-of-frame and stop-codon sequences were excluded, and only productive TCRbeta rearrangements were used in downstream analyses. Clonality was computed as one minus Shannon entropy normalized by the log of the number of unique productive sequences. Clones differing between time points or between blood and tumor were identified by Fisher's exact test with Benjamini-Hochberg correction at adjusted p below 0.01. TCRdb limited this immuneACCESS table to in-frame rearrangements with V and J called. A share of clones is missing; checked studies link under half to unresolved V genes, and the rest is unexplained. V, J and clone size derive from that table, while D and trimming were established from the DNA sequence. For this sample the table gives more than 35,000 clones, of which 82% were detected only once. The top ten hold approximately 3% of the sample.

The cysteine opens and the phenylalanine closes a CDR3 of 13 amino acids. The kept DNA is CDR3 alone, 39 bases in frame from the first base. Trimming at the junction amounts to 4 bases on V and 3 bases on J, and the germline ends lie 10 bases apart. According to the germline V gene, CDR1 reads SGHRS and CDR2 reads YFSETQ. The sequences come from PBMCs, collected around atezolizumab (anti-PD-L1) treatment. This receptor chain uses TRBV5-1 and TRBJ2-5; TRBD2 could be the D gene, as 7 bases match. The sequence was obtained from a man aged 65 to 79 with urothelial cancer. CDR3 region: CASSRGGEETQYF. The DNA is TGCGCCAGCAGCAGGGGGGGCGAAGAGACCCAGTACTTC.